The sample holds one count of the clone carrying this T cell receptor beta chain. This entry belongs to a study of control samples from healthy donors and cancer patients. Clones were sequenced by immunoSEQ multiplex PCR, and TCRdb holds only the in-frame ones, with some missing. The sample has roughly 130,000 clones, around 93% seen once; the top ten hold about 1.5%. V lost 6 bases and J lost 4, with 12 bases in between. Germline V gene data show CDR1 as SNHLY and CDR2 as FYNNEI. The CDR3 loop spans 14 amino acids. Specimen: PBMCs. The genes are TRBV2 and TRBJ2-2; weak D call: TRBD2 (6 bases). The clonotype originates from a man aged 50-60 years with head and neck cancer. CDR3 loop: CASRYGEATGELFF. The CDR3 coding sequence is TGTGCCAGCAGGTACGGGGAGGCCACCGGGGAGCTGTTTTTT.